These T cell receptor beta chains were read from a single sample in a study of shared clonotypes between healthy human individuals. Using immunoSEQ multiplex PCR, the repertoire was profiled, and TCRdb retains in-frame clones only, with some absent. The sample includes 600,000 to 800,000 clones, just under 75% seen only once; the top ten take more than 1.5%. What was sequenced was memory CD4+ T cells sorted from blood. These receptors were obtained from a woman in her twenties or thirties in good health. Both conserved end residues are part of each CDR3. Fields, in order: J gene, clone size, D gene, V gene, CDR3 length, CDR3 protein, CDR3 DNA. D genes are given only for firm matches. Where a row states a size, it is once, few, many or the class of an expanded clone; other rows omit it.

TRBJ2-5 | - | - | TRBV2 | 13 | CASKIQRLETQYF | TGTGCCAGCAAAATCCAGCGTTTAGAGACCCAGTACTTC
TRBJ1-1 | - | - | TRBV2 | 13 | CASNSGMNTEAFF | TGTGCCAGCAATTCGGGGATGAACACTGAAGCTTTCTTT
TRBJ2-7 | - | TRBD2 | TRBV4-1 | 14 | CASSQLAGAYEQYF | TGCGCCAGCAGCCAACTAGCGGGGGCCTACGAGCAGTACTTC
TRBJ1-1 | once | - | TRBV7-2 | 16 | CASSKSSGTSNTEAFF | TGTGCCAGCAGCAAAAGCTCCGGGACATCGAACACTGAAGCTTTCTTT
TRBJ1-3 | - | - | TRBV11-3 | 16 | CASSLGTANSGNTIYF | TGTGCCAGCAGCTTAGGGACGGCAAACTCTGGAAACACCATATATTTT
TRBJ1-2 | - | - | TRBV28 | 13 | CAIQGNTIYGYTF | TGTGCCATCCAGGGGAACACAATCTATGGCTACACCTTC
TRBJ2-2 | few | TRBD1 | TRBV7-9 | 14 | CASSSGTATGELFF | TGTGCCAGCAGCTCCGGGACAGCTACCGGGGAGCTGTTTTTT
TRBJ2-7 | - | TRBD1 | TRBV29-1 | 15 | CSVVDRAIAPYEQYF | TGCAGCGTTGTCGACAGGGCGATCGCACCCTACGAGCAGTACTTC
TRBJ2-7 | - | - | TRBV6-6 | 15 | CASSSPAERPYEQYF | TGTGCCAGCAGTTCCCCAGCGGAGCGGCCCTACGAGCAGTACTTC
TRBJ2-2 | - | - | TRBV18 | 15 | CASSLFEGNTGELFF | TGTGCCAGCTCATTGTTTGAGGGGAACACCGGGGAGCTGTTTTTT
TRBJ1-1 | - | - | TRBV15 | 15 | CATSRDRVQTTEAFF | TGTGCCACCAGCAGAGATCGAGTCCAGACCACTGAAGCTTTCTTT
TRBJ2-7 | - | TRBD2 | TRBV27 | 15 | CASSAESGSSYEQYF | TGTGCCAGCAGCGCTGAGAGCGGGAGCTCCTACGAGCAGTACTTC
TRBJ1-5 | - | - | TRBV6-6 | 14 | CASRTSGDDQPQHF | TGTGCCAGCAGGACTTCCGGGGACGATCAGCCCCAGCATTTT
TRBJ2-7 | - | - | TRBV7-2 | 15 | CASSPQADNLYEQYF | TGTGCCAGCAGCCCCCAAGCAGATAACCTTTACGAGCAGTACTTC
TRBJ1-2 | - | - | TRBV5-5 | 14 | CASFSPGHNYGYTF | TGTGCCAGCTTTTCTCCGGGACACAACTATGGCTACACCTTC
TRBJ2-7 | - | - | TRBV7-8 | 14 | CASSSNRGPYEQYF | TGTGCCAGCAGCTCCAACCGGGGGCCCTACGAGCAGTACTTC
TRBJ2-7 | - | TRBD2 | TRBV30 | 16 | CAWRPGLAGGIYEQYF | TGTGCCTGGAGACCGGGACTAGCGGGAGGTATCTACGAGCAGTACTTC
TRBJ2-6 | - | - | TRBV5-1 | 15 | CASGVGGSGANVLTF | TGCGCCAGCGGGGTCGGGGGATCTGGGGCCAACGTCCTGACTTTC
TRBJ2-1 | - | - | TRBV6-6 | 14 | CASRMASANNEQFF | TGTGCCAGCAGGATGGCTAGCGCAAACAATGAGCAGTTCTTC
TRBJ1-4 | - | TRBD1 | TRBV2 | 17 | CASSEATGGATNEKLFF | TGTGCCAGCAGTGAGGCTACAGGGGGTGCAACTAATGAAAAACTGTTTTTT
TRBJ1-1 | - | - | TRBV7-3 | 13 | CASSPPGNTEAFF | TGTGCCAGCAGCCCCCCAGGAAACACTGAAGCTTTCTTT
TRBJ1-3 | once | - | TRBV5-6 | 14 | CASSLEGPGNTIYF | TGTGCCAGCAGCTTGGAGGGGCCCGGAAACACCATATATTTT
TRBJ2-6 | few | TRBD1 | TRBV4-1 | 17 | CASSRTQGATGANVLTF | TGCGCCAGCAGCCGGACACAGGGGGCGACTGGGGCCAACGTCCTGACTTTC
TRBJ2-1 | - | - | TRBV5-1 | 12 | CASSLGENEQFF | TGCGCCAGCAGCTTGGGTGAGAATGAGCAGTTCTTC
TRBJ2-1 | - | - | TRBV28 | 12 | CASSSSLAREFF | TGTGCCAGCAGTTCGAGCCTAGCGAGGGAGTTCTTC
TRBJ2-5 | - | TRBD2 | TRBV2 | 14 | CASQEIAGKETQYF | TGTGCCTCCCAAGAGATAGCGGGAAAAGAGACCCAGTACTTC
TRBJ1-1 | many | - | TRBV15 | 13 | CATSRDRYREAFF | TGTGCCACCAGCAGAGATCGGTACCGCGAAGCTTTCTTT
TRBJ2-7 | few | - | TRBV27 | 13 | CASSPRTEGEQYF | TGTGCCAGCAGTCCCCGGACGGAGGGGGAGCAGTACTTC
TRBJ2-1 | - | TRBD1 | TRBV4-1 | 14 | CASSFGDREDEQFF | TGCGCCAGCAGCTTTGGGGACAGGGAGGATGAGCAGTTCTTC
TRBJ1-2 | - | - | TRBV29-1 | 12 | CSVGQGLYGYTF | TGCAGCGTCGGTCAAGGTCTCTATGGCTACACCTTC
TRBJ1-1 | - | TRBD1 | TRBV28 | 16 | CASRPDRGRRGTEAFF | TGTGCCAGCAGACCGGACAGGGGGCGTAGGGGCACTGAAGCTTTCTTT
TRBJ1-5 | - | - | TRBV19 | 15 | CASSILGVSNQPQHF | TGTGCCAGTAGTATTCTAGGGGTAAGCAATCAGCCCCAGCATTTT
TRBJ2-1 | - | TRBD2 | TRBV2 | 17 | CASRKREGRGSYNEQFF | TGTGCCAGCAGAAAGCGGGAGGGCCGCGGTTCCTACAATGAGCAGTTCTTC
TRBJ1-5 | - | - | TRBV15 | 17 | CATSRDATALSNQPQHF | TGTGCCACCAGCAGAGATGCCACAGCCTTGAGTAATCAGCCCCAGCATTTT
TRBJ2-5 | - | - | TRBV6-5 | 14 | CASRPQLGIETQYF | TGTGCCAGCAGACCCCAACTGGGGATAGAGACCCAGTACTTC
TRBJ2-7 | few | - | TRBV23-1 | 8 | CASSEQYF | TGCGCCAGCTCCGAGCAGTACTTC
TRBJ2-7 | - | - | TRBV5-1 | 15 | CASSPGLGVPYEQYF | TGCGCCAGCAGCCCGGGGTTAGGGGTGCCCTACGAGCAGTACTTC
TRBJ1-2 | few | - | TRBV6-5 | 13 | CASSYTANYGYTF | TGTGCCAGCAGTTATACAGCTAACTATGGCTACACCTTC
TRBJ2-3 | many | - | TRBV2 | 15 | CASSERSPSTDTQYF | TGTGCCAGCAGTGAACGGAGCCCTAGCACAGATACGCAGTATTTT
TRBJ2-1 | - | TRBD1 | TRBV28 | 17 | CASREDRGLLSYNEQFF | TGTGCCAGCAGGGAAGACAGGGGGCTACTGTCCTACAATGAGCAGTTCTTC
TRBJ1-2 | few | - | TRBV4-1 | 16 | CASSQANRNGSYGYTF | TGCGCCAGCAGCCAGGCAAACAGGAACGGGAGCTATGGCTACACCTTC
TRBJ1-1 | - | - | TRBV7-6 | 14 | CASSLFQGTTEAFF | TGTGCCAGCAGCTTATTTCAGGGGACGACTGAAGCTTTCTTT
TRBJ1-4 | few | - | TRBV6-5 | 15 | CASSYSAQPDEKLFF | TGTGCCAGCAGTTACTCGGCGCAGCCTGATGAAAAACTGTTTTTT
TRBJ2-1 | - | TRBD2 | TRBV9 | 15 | CASTSGGNSYNEQFF | TGTGCCAGCACTTCGGGGGGGAACTCCTACAATGAGCAGTTCTTC
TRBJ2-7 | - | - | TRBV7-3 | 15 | CASSISGAGSYEQYF | TGTGCCAGCAGTATTTCCGGGGCTGGGTCCTACGAGCAGTACTTC
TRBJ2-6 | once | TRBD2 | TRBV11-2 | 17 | CASSLGLVLSGANVLTF | TGTGCCAGCAGCTTGGGACTAGTCCTCTCTGGGGCCAACGTCCTGACTTTC
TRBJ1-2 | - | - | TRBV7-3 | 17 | CASSFVIDPRQRYGYTF | TGTGCCAGCAGCTTTGTAATCGATCCGAGACAGCGCTATGGCTACACCTTC
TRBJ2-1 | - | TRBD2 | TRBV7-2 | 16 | CASSLVAGPLYNEQFF | TGTGCCAGCAGCTTAGTAGCGGGACCCCTGTACAATGAGCAGTTCTTC
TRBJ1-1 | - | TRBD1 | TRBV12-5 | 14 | CASGFGDRDTEAFF | TGTGCTAGTGGTTTCGGCGACAGGGACACTGAAGCTTTCTTT
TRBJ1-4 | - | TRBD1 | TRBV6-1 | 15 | CASSEALGDSPWLFF | TGTGCCAGCAGTGAAGCGCTTGGGGACAGTCCATGGCTGTTTTTT
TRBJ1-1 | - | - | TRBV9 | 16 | CASSRLGGIPNTEAFF | TGTGCCAGCAGCCGGCTTGGAGGGATACCGAACACTGAAGCTTTCTTT
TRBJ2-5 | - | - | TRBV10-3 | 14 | CAIRGQEAGETQYF | TGTGCCATCAGGGGACAAGAGGCGGGAGAGACCCAGTACTTC
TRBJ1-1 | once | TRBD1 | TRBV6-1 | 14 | CASSRAGGHTEAFF | TGTGCCAGCTCCAGGGCAGGGGGCCACACTGAAGCTTTCTTT
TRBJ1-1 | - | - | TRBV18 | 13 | CASSLQSGPEGFF | TGTGCCAGCTCACTACAGTCGGGCCCGGAGGGTTTCTTT
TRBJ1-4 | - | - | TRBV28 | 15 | CASRGAPGLNEKLFF | TGTGCCTCCCGGGGAGCCCCGGGCCTTAATGAAAAACTGTTTTTT
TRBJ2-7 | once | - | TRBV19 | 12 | CATAERLDEQYF | TGTGCCACTGCCGAGAGGCTCGACGAGCAGTACTTC
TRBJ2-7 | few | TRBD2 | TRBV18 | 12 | CATRGESYEQYF | TGTGCAACGCGGGGGGAGTCCTACGAGCAGTACTTC
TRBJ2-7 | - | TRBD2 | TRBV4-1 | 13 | CASSQVSSGMKYF | TGCGCCAGCAGCCAAGTGTCTAGCGGAATGAAGTACTTC
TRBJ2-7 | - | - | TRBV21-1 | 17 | CASSSRLKGPISYEQYF | TGTGCCAGCAGCTCCCGTCTTAAGGGGCCGATCTCCTACGAGCAGTACTTC
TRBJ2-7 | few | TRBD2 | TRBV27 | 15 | CASSLNAGARGEQYF | TGTGCCAGCAGTCTCAACGCGGGAGCCCGGGGCGAGCAGTACTTC